This T cell receptor (beta chain) was captured in a study of long-term antiretroviral therapy in people with HIV. The CDR3 has 14 amino acids. V dropped 5 bases and J dropped 4; count of bases not matched to a gene: 3. CDR1 is MDHEN and CDR2 is SYDVKM in the germline V gene. The immunoSEQ assay was v3.0, run at survey level. Assay used: immunoSEQ multiplex PCR; TCRdb lists only in-frame clones, some missing. The sample records roughly 28,000 clones, 95% being singletons. This sequence was found in a man aged 45 to 65 with HIV. The sequencing here drew on unsorted PBMCs, taken 5.3 years after starting antiretroviral therapy. V gene TRBV28 combines with J gene TRBJ1-5; the match to TRBD1 covers 9 bases. The CDR3 DNA sequence: TGTGCCAGCAGTACCGGGACAGGGAATCAGCCCCAGCATTTT. It yields the protein CASSTGTGNQPQHF.